This T cell receptor beta chain was documented in a study of T cell responses to AZD1222 COVID-19 vaccine. Measured with immunoSEQ multiplex PCR; TCRdb has only the in-frame clones, and not every one. The profile covers roughly 200,000 clones, with around nine tenths appearing a single time and 3.6% taken by the ten largest. V lost 2 bases, J lost 6 bases, and 7 bases lay in between. CDR1 and CDR2 (germline): LGHNA, YSLEER. This CDR3 spans 12 amino acids. Study-level findings and limits: White British people made up most donors, females outnumbered males, and clonal diversity was possibly underestimated.

Details on this clone: Its specificity is not known.

Sequenced here: peripheral blood, sampled 28 days after the second dose of the MenACWY control vaccine. This TCR was sampled from an adult who received the MenACWY meningococcal vaccine as a control. The J gene is TRBJ1-2, the V gene TRBV4-3, with D unclear. CDR3 amino acids: CASSQNFDGYTF. The CDR3 nucleotides are TGCGCCAGCAGCCAAAATTTTGATGGCTACACCTTC.